These T cell receptor beta chains were read from a single sample in a study of blood T cell repertoires in COVID-19. The protocol was immunoSEQ multiplex PCR, while the TCRdb copy is restricted to in-frame clones and leaves out a portion. Among around 100,000 clones listed, almost 85% were seen once. The sequencing sample was made of peripheral blood. The receptors originated from a middle-aged man with active or convalescent COVID-19. The CDR3 runs from the conserved cysteine through the conserved F or W. The D gene is left open where the match is weak. A clone size is listed for some rows: how often the clone was seen (once, few, many), or a class if it is expanded.

few,TRBV5-1,.,TRBJ1-4,TGCGCCAGCAGCTTGGCCCACAGGGTTGAAGAAAAACTGTTTTTT,CASSLAHRVEEKLFF
.,TRBV25-1,.,TRBJ1-4,TGTGCTGTGGACGGCGGGGGTGAAAAACTGTTTTTT,CAVDGGGEKLFF
.,TRBV7-6,TRBD1,TRBJ1-4,TGTGCCAGCAGCTTAGACAAGATCCAGGGGGGTGAAAAACTGTTTTTT,CASSLDKIQGGEKLFF
few,TRBV7-9,.,TRBJ1-6,TGTGCCAGCAGCTTAGATGGAGATTCACCCCTCCACTTT,CASSLDGDSPLHF
.,TRBV27,.,TRBJ1-1,TGTGCCAGCACACGGGGGGGCATGACTGAAGCTTTCTTT,CASTRGGMTEAFF
.,TRBV2,.,TRBJ1-1,TGTGCCAGCAGTGAGAGGGGACCGGGGGAATTACAACGAGCTTTCTTT,CASSERGPGELQRAFF
.,TRBV9,TRBD2,TRBJ2-1,TGTGCCAGCAGCGTATTGGGGGGGAGCTCCTACAATGAGCAGTTCTTC,CASSVLGGSSYNEQFF
.,TRBV5-1,TRBD1,TRBJ2-3,TGCGCCAGCAGCGTACAGGGGGCTGGGGATACGCAGTATTTT,CASSVQGAGDTQYF
.,TRBV29-1,.,TRBJ1-3,TGCAGCGTTGAATGGGCGTCGGGAAACACCATATATTTT,CSVEWASGNTIYF
few,TRBV5-1,.,TRBJ1-5,TGCGCCAGCAGCTTACAGGGTGATAGCAATCAGCCCCAGCATTTT,CASSLQGDSNQPQHF
.,TRBV5-1,.,TRBJ2-1,TGCGCCAGCAGCTTGGGAGGGACTTTGAGGGATGAGCAGTTCTTC,CASSLGGTLRDEQFF
.,TRBV30,.,TRBJ2-7,TGTGCCTGGAACTCGAACTACGAGCAGTACTTC,CAWNSNYEQYF
.,TRBV4-1,.,TRBJ1-5,TGCGCCAGCAGCCAAGACACTTGGAGGACGAGTTATCAGCCCCAGCATTTT,CASSQDTWRTSYQPQHF
.,TRBV7-9,TRBD2,TRBJ2-3,TGTGCCAGCAGTATTAGCGGGGTCAGCACAGATACGCAGTATTTT,CASSISGVSTDTQYF
.,TRBV5-1,.,TRBJ2-3,TGCGCCAGCAGCTCCAACGGCCTAGGAGACACAGATACGCAGTATTTT,CASSSNGLGDTDTQYF
.,TRBV6-5,TRBD1,TRBJ1-5,TGTGCCACCACAGGGGCGCATAGCAATCAGCCCCAGCATTTT,CATTGAHSNQPQHF
.,TRBV19,TRBD2,TRBJ2-5,TGTGCCAGTAGTCTAGCGGGGGGGGTGGAGACCCAGTACTTC,CASSLAGGVETQYF
once,TRBV14,TRBD1,TRBJ2-5,TGTGCCAGCAGCCTCAGACAGGGCCGAGAGACCCAGTACTTC,CASSLRQGRETQYF
.,TRBV11-1,TRBD2,TRBJ2-3,TGTGCCACGGGACTAGCGACTAGCACAGATACGCAGTATTTT,CATGLATSTDTQYF
.,TRBV6-1,.,TRBJ2-7,TGTGCCAGCAGTGAAGCGAGGGTCGAGCAGTACTTC,CASSEARVEQYF